The T cell receptor delta chain described here comes from a study of gamma-delta chains in newborns, infants, children. Study context: Microbial exposure reportedly drives polyclonal innate γδ T cell expansion after birth.

TCRdb applied CATT to the reads for clone calling. In the table there are 10,000 to 12,000 delta-chain clones, about 9% of which are singletons. Germline values: CDR1 GEAIGNYY, CDR2 EKD. Trimming cost V 3 bases and J 5 bases; bases outside gene matches: 21. The length of the CDR3 is 20 residues. This clonotype originated in a child who was a newborn, infant or young child, either healthy, febrile or measles-vaccinated (not recorded which). The sample taken for sequencing was blood. The chain employs TRDV2 and TRDJ1; 12 bases align to TRDD3. This CDR3 reads CACDSILPLLGDTGNDKLIF. CDR3 sequence (DNA): TGTGCCTGTGACTCAATCCTTCCGCTACTGGGGGATACAGGTAATGATAAACTCATCTTT.